The rows below give T cell receptor beta chains drawn from one sample of a study of T cells in localized non-small cell lung cancer. The assay was immunoSEQ multiplex PCR, and TCRdb's table has in-frame clones only and misses some. Among 35,000 to 50,000 clones, around 79% were seen once, and the ten largest hold about a third. The source material was PBMCs, sampled before any cancer treatment. Source of these receptors: a woman aged 40-75 years with stage II squamous cell lung carcinoma. CDR3s include the opening cysteine and the closing phenylalanine or tryptophan. A D gene is named only where the DNA matches it firmly. The listing skips clone size in some rows; elsewhere it reads once, few, many or a size class.

TRBJ1-2 | NA | 14 | TRBD1 | TRBV29-1 | TGCAGCGCCGGGACAGGGGGCGATTTTTATGGCTACACCTTC | CSAGTGGDFYGYTF
TRBJ2-3 | few | 15 | TRBD1 | TRBV11-2 | TGTGCCAGCAGCCCAAGGACAGGGACCACAGATACGCAGTATTTT | CASSPRTGTTDTQYF
TRBJ1-2 | NA | 13 | NA | TRBV28 | TGTGCCAGCAGTTTAGGGGGGATCTATGGCTACACCTTC | CASSLGGIYGYTF
TRBJ1-1 | NA | 14 | NA | TRBV10-2 | TGCGCCAGCAGCGCACAGGGCGCGAGCACTGAAGCTTTCTTT | CASSAQGASTEAFF
TRBJ1-1 | NA | 14 | TRBD1 | TRBV27 | TGTGCCAGCGGAGGGGGACAGAGGAAGACTGAAGCTTTCTTT | CASGGGQRKTEAFF
TRBJ2-7 | few | 16 | NA | TRBV7-9 | TGTGCCAGCAGCAACCTCGGGGCAGGGGTTATGGAAGAGCAGTACTTC | CASSNLGAGVMEEQYF
TRBJ1-6 | once | 14 | NA | TRBV5-1 | TGCGCCAGCAGCTTGGAGAACCTGAATTCACCCCTCCACTTT | CASSLENLNSPLHF
TRBJ1-2 | NA | 19 | TRBD1 | TRBV2 | TGTGCCAGCAGTGAAGCGCTCCCCCGAGGGGGCAGGGGGAACTATGGCTACACCTTC | CASSEALPRGGRGNYGYTF
TRBJ1-4 | NA | 14 | NA | TRBV19 | TGTGCCAGTAGTTTCCGGTGGGGAGGTGAAAAACTGTTTTTT | CASSFRWGGEKLFF
TRBJ2-1 | few | 16 | NA | TRBV14 | TGTGCCAGCAGCCAAGATCAGTCTTCCACTTACAATGAGCAGTTCTTC | CASSQDQSSTYNEQFF
TRBJ2-1 | NA | 12 | NA | TRBV5-5 | TGTGCCAGCAGCTTGGTCAGCAATGAGCAGTTCTTC | CASSLVSNEQFF
TRBJ2-3 | NA | 15 | NA | TRBV10-3 | TGTGCCATCAGTGGAGGGCCCGGGGATACAGATACGCAGTATTTT | CAISGGPGDTDTQYF
TRBJ1-2 | few | 12 | NA | TRBV6-1 | TGTGCCAGCAGTGACGGCAGAGGAGGCTACACCTTC | CASSDGRGGYTF
TRBJ2-7 | NA | 15 | TRBD2 | TRBV6-5 | TGTGCCAGCAGGGGTACTAGCGGCTTCTCCTACGAGCAGTACTTC | CASRGTSGFSYEQYF
TRBJ2-2 | NA | 14 | NA | TRBV5-5 | TGTGCCAGCAGCCCGGACTCCTTCACCGGGGAGCTGTTTTTT | CASSPDSFTGELFF
TRBJ2-1 | NA | 13 | NA | TRBV19 | TGTGCCAGTAGTATAGTGCCAAGCAATGAGCAGTTCTTC | CASSIVPSNEQFF
TRBJ2-3 | NA | 16 | TRBD2 | TRBV7-3 | TGTGCCAGCAGCTTAACCGGCGGGACTACCACAGATACGCAGTATTTT | CASSLTGGTTTDTQYF
TRBJ1-3 | NA | 15 | TRBD1 | TRBV4-1 | TGCGCCAGCAGCCAGCCGGACAGGGACGGAAACACCATATATTTT | CASSQPDRDGNTIYF
TRBJ1-4 | NA | 17 | TRBD1 | TRBV7-9 | TGTGCCAGCAGTCCCGAGGCAGGGGGCGCAACTAATGAAAAACTGTTTTTT | CASSPEAGGATNEKLFF
TRBJ1-2 | once | 12 | NA | TRBV6-1 | TGTGCCAGCAGTGGAGACCCGGGGGGCTACACCTTC | CASSGDPGGYTF
TRBJ2-3 | NA | 16 | NA | TRBV12-2 | TGTGCAAGTCGCTTAATGCGGGGGCCTTACACAGATACGCAGTATTTT | CASRLMRGPYTDTQYF
TRBJ2-1 | once | 16 | NA | TRBV6-5 | TGTGCCAGCAGTTACTCGAGGTCCCTCACTAACAATGAGCAGTTCTTC | CASSYSRSLTNNEQFF
TRBJ1-2 | few | 16 | TRBD1 | TRBV6-5 | TGTGCCAGCAGTTACATCCGGACAGGGGGAAACTATGGCTACACCTTC | CASSYIRTGGNYGYTF
TRBJ1-2 | NA | 13 | NA | TRBV9 | TGTGCCAGCAGCGTAGGTTTGAGCGGTGGCTACACCTTC | CASSVGLSGGYTF
TRBJ2-7 | NA | 15 | TRBD1 | TRBV19 | TGTGCCAGTGGAGAGTTGGGACAGGGGGCCTACGAGCAGTACTTC | CASGELGQGAYEQYF
TRBJ2-2 | NA | 14 | TRBD2 | TRBV10-3 | TGTGCCAGCGGGGCTGCGGGGGGCACCGGGGAGCTGTTTTTT | CASGAAGGTGELFF
TRBJ2-3 | NA | 14 | NA | TRBV5-4 | TGTGCCAGCAGCTTGTCCGGGAACACAGATACGCAGTATTTT | CASSLSGNTDTQYF
TRBJ2-2 | once | 17 | TRBD2 | TRBV19 | TGTGCCAGTAGGGGACTAGCGGCGCCTCGGGACACCGGGGAGCTGTTTTTT | CASRGLAAPRDTGELFF